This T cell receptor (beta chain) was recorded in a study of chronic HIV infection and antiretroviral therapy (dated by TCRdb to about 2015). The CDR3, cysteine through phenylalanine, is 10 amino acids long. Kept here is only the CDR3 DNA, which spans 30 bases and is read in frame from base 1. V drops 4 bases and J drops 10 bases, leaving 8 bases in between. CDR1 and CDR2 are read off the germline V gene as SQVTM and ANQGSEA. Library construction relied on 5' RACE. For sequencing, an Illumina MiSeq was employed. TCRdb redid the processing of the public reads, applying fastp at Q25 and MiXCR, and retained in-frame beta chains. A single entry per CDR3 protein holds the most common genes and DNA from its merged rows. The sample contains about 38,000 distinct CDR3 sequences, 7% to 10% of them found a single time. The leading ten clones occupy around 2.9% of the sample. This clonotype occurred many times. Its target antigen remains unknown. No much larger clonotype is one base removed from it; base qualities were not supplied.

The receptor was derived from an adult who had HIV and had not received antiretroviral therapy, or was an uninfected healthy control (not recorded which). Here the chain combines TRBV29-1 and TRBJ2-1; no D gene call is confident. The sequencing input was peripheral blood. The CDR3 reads CSVGAKEQFF. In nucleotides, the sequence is TGCAGCGTTGGGGCTAAGGAGCAGTTCTTC.